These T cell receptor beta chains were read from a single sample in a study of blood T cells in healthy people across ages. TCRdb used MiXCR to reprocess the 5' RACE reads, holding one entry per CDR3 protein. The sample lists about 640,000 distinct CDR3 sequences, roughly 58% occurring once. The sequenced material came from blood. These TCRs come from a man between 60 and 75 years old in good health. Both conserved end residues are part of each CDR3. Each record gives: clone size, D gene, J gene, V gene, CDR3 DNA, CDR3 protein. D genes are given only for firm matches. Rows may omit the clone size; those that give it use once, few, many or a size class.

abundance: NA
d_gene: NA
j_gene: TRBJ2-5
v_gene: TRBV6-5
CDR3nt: TGTGCCAGCAGACTAGGGGCGACAGAGACCCAGTACTTC
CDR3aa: CASRLGATETQYF

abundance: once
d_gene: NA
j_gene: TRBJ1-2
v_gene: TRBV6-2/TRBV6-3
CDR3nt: TGTGCCAGCAGTTACTTACTCAGCGGCAGGGCCAACTATGGCTACACCTTC
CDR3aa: CASSYLLSGRANYGYTF

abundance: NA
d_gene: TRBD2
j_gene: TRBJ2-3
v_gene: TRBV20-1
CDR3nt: TGCAGTGCGATACCGGGACTAGCGGGAACTACTAGCACAGATACGCAGTATTTT
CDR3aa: CSAIPGLAGTTSTDTQYF

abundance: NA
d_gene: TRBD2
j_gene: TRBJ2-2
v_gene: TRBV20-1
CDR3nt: TGCAGTGCTAGGGACCGGGGGGGATCGAACACCGGGGAGCTGTTTTTT
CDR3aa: CSARDRGGSNTGELFF

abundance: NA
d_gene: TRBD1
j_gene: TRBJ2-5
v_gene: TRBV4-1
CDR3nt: TGCGCCAGCGAACCGGGACAGGGGGGGCAAGAGACCCAGTACTTC
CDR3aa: CASEPGQGGQETQYF

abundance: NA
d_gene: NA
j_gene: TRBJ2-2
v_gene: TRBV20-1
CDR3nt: TGCAGTGCAGGCGGATTCACCGGGGAGCTGTTTTTT
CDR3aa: CSAGGFTGELFF

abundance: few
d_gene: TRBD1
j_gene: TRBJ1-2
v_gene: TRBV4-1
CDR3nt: TGCGCCAGCAGCCCGGTCGGGACAGGGGGCGTTTATGGCTACACCTTC
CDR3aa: CASSPVGTGGVYGYTF

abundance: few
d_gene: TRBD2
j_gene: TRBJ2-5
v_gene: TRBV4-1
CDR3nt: TGCGCCAGCAGCCAAGGGGGACTAGCGGGGTTCCAAGAGACCCAGTACTTC
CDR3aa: CASSQGGLAGFQETQYF

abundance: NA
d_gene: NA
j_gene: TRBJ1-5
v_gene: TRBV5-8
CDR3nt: TGTGCCAGCAGCTTGGGGACTAATTCATTCAATCAGCCCCAGCATTTT
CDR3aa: CASSLGTNSFNQPQHF

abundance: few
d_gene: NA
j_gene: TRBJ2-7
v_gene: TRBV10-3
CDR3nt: TGTGCCATCAGTCCGACACAGGGTAACAACGAGCAGTACTTC
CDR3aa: CAISPTQGNNEQYF

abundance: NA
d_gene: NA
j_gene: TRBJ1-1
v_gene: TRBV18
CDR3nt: TGTGCCAGCTCACCCGAGGCAACTTACACTGAAGCTTTCTTT
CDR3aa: CASSPEATYTEAFF

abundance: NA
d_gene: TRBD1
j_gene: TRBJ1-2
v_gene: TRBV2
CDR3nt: TGTGCCAGCAGTCTCCGACAGGGGGGAACTATTTCCTATGGCTACACCTTC
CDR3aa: CASSLRQGGTISYGYTF

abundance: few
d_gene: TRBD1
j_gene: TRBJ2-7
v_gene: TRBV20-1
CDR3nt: TGCACAATTCAACAGGGGAACGAGCAGTACTTC
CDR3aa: CTIQQGNEQYF

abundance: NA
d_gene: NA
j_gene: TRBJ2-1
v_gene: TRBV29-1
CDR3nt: TGCAGCGTTGAAGTGATGGGATCCCGGGGTGAGCAGTTCTTC
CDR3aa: CSVEVMGSRGEQFF

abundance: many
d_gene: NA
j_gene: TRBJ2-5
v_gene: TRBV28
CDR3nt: TGTGCCAGCAGGCCGGGACTTTCCCAAGAGACCCAGTACTTC
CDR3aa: CASRPGLSQETQYF

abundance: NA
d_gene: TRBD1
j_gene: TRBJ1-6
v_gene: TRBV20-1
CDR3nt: TGCAGTGCTAGACCAACGGCGACAGGGGTGTTTAATTCACCCCTCCACTTT
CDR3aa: CSARPTATGVFNSPLHF

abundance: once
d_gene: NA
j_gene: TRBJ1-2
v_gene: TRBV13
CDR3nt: TGTGCCAGCAACTCGAATTCCAAGCGGAGGGAAAACTATGGCTACACCTTC
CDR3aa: CASNSNSKRRENYGYTF

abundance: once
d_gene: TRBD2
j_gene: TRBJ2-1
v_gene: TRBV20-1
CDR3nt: TGCAGTGCTAGAGGTTTCTTCCCCGGGGAGGGCAATGAGCAGTTCTTC
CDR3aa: CSARGFFPGEGNEQFF

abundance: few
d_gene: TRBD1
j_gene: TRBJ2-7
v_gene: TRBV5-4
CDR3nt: TGTGCCAGCAGCTCTGGACAGGAATTCAGCGAGCAGTACTTC
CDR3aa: CASSSGQEFSEQYF

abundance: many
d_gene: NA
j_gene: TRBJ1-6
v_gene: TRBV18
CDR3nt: TGTGCCAGCTCACCCCGCGCCGGCCTCTCGGGGAATTCACCCCTCCACTTT
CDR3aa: CASSPRAGLSGNSPLHF

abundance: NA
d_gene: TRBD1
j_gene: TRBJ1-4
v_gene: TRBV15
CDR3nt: TGTGCCACCAAGAGACAGGGGGTAGTCGGAAAACTGTTTTTT
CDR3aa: CATKRQGVVGKLFF

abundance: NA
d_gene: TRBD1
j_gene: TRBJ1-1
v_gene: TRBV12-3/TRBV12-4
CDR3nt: TGTGCCAGCAGCCAGGGGGCAGGGGCTTTCTTT
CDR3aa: CASSQGAGAFF

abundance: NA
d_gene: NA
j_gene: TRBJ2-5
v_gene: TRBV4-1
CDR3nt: TGCGCCAGCAGCCCCGGGGCGGCGGGGCCAGAGACCCAGTACTTC
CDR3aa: CASSPGAAGPETQYF

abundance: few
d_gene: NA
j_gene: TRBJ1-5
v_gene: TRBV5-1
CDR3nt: TGCGCCAGCAGCCCTGACAGTGGCAATCAGCCCCAGCATTTT
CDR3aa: CASSPDSGNQPQHF

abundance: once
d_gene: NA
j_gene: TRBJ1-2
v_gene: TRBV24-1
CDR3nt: TGTGCCACCAGTGATCGACAGGAGGACTATGGCTACACCTTC
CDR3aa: CATSDRQEDYGYTF

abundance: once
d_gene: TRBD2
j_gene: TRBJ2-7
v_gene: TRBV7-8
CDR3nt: TGTGCCAGCAGCTTAGAGCTAGCGGGGCCTACCTACGAGCAGTACTTC
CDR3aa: CASSLELAGPTYEQYF

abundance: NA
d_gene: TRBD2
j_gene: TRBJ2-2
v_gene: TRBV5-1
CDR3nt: TGCGCCAGCAGCTTGACCAGCGGGGGGGCGACCGGGGAGCTGTTTTTT
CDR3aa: CASSLTSGGATGELFF

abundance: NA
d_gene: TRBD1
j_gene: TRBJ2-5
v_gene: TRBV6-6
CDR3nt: TGTGCCAGCAGGCATTCGGGACAGGGAGACAATGAGCAGTACTTC
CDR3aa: CASRHSGQGDNEQYF

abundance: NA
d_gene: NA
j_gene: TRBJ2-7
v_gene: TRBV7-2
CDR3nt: TGTGCCAGCAGCTTAGATCGGAACGAGCAGTACTTC
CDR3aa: CASSLDRNEQYF

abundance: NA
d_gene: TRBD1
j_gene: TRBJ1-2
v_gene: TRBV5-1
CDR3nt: TGCGCCAGCCACCCTTGGACAGGGCCACTGACGGGGGGCTACACCTTC
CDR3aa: CASHPWTGPLTGGYTF

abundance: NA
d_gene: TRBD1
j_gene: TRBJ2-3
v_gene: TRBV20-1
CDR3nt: TGCAGTGGGGACAGGGACACAGATACGCAGTATTTT
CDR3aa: CSGDRDTDTQYF

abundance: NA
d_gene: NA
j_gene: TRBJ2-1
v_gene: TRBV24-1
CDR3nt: TGTGCCACCAGTAACACTTACAATGAGCAGTTCTTC
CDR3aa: CATSNTYNEQFF

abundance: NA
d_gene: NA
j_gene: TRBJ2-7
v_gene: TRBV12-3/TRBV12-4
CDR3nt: TGTGCCAGCAGTCCAGAGTCCTACGAGCAGTACTTC
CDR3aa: CASSPESYEQYF

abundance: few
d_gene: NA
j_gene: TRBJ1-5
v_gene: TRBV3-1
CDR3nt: TGTGCCAGCAGCCAAAGGATCAATCAGCCCCAGCATTTT
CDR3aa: CASSQRINQPQHF

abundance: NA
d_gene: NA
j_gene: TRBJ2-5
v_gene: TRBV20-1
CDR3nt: TGCAGTGCTAGGCCGGGCGCCAGGGTCCAAGAGACCCAGTACTTC
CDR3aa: CSARPGARVQETQYF

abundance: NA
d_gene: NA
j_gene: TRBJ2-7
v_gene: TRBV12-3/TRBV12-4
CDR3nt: TGTGCCAGCAGCCCTCTCGGTGATCACACCTACGAGCAGTACTTC
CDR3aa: CASSPLGDHTYEQYF

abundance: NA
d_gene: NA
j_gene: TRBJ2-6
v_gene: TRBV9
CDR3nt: TGTGCCAGCAGCATCAGGAGCTCTGGGGCCAACGTCCTGACTTTC
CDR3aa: CASSIRSSGANVLTF

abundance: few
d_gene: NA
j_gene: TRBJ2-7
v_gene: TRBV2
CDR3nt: TGTGCCAGCAGTGAGGTTCAGGGATCCCTCGAGCAGTACTTC
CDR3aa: CASSEVQGSLEQYF

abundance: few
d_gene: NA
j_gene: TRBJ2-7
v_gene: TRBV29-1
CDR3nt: NA
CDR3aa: CSVASGTSGGLGYF

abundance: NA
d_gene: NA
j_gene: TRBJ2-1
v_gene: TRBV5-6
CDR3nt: TGTGCCAGCAGCCAGCTCCCCAGCAGCGCCTACAATGAGCAGTTCTTC
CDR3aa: CASSQLPSSAYNEQFF

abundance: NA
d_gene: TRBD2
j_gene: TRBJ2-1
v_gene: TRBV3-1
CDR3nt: TGTGCCAGCAGCCACCTATGGGGGACTAGCGGATCCTACAATGAGCAGTTCTTC
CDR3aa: CASSHLWGTSGSYNEQFF

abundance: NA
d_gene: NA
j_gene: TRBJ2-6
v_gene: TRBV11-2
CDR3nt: TGTGCCAGCAGCTTAGCTCTAGCGCGCGGGGCCAACGTCCTGACTTTC
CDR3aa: CASSLALARGANVLTF

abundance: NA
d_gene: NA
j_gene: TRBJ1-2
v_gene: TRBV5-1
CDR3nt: TGCGCCAGCAGCTTGCCAGGGTATAGCTACACCTTC
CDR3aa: CASSLPGYSYTF

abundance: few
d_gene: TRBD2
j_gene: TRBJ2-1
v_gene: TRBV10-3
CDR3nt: TGTGCCATCAGTGGGACTAGCGGGGTGAATGAGCAGTTCTTC
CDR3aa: CAISGTSGVNEQFF

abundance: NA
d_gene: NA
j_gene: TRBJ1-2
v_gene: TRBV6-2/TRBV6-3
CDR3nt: TGTGCCAGCAGAATCGCAGGACCTTCTAACTATGGCTACACCTTC
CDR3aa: CASRIAGPSNYGYTF